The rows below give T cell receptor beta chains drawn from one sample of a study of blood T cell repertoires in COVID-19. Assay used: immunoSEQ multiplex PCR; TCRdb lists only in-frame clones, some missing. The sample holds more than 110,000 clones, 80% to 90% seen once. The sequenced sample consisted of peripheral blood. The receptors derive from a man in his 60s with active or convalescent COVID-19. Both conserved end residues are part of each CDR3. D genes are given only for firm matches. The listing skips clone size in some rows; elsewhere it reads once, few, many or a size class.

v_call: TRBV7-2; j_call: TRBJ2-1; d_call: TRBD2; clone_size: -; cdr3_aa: CASSSLAGGEQFF; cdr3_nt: TGTGCCAGCAGCTCCCTGGCGGGAGGTGAGCAGTTCTTC
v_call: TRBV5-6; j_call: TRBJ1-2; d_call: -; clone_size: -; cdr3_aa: CASTLQTLGLANYGYTF; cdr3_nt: TGTGCCAGCACCCTACAAACCCTTGGGCTGGCTAACTATGGCTACACCTTC
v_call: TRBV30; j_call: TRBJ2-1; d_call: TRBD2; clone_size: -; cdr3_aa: CAWSYGLAGGTEQFF; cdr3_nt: TGTGCCTGGAGTTATGGTCTAGCGGGGGGGACTGAGCAGTTCTTC
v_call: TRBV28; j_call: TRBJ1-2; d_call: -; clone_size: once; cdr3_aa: CASSSPHSRGRGYTF; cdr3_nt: TGTGCCAGCAGTAGTCCTCACAGCCGGGGTCGGGGCTACACCTTC
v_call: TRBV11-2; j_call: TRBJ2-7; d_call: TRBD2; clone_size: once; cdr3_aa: CASSLSAGGVSSYEQYF; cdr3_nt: TGTGCCAGCAGCTTATCAGCGGGGGGCGTGAGCTCCTACGAGCAGTACTTC
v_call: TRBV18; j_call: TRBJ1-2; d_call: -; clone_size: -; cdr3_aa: CASSSTGQTDNYGYTF; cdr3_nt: TGTGCCAGCTCATCGACCGGACAGACCGATAACTATGGCTACACCTTC
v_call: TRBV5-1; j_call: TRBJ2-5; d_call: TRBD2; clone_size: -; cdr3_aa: CASSLSLAGGQETQYF; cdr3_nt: TGCGCCAGCAGCTTGTCTCTAGCGGGGGGCCAGGAGACCCAGTACTTC
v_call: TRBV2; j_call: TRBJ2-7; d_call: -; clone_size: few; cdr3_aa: CASSQDLYEQYF; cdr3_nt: TGTGCCAGCAGTCAAGACTTATACGAGCAGTACTTC
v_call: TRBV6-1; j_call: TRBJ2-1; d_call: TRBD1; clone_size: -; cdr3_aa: CASSDGQGWQFF; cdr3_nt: TGTGCCAGCAGTGATGGACAGGGATGGCAGTTCTTC
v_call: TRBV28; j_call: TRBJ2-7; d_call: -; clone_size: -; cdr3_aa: CATRDKNYEQYF; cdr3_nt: TGTGCCACCCGGGACAAAAACTACGAGCAGTACTTC
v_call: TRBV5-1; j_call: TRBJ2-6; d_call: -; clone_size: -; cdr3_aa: CASSLANGPTQEANVLTF; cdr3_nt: TGCGCCAGCAGCTTGGCCAACGGACCAACACAGGAAGCCAACGTCCTGACTTTC
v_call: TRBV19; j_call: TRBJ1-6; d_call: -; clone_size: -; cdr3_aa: CASSKTGQITWSSYNSPLHF; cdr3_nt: TGTGCCAGTAGCAAGACCGGACAGATCACCTGGAGCTCCTATAATTCACCCCTCCACTTT
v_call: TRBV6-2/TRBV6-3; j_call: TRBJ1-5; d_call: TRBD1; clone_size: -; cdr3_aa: CASSSGQGHNQPQHF; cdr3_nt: TGTGCCAGCAGTTCCGGACAGGGGCACAATCAGCCCCAGCATTTT
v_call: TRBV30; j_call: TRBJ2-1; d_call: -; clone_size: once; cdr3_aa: CAWSPGSSYNEQFF; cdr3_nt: TGTGCCTGGAGCCCGGGGTCCTCCTACAATGAGCAGTTCTTC
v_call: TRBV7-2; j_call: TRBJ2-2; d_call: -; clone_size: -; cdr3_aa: CASRWPWGAEMTGELFF; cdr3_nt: TGTGCCAGCCGCTGGCCCTGGGGCGCCGAAATGACCGGGGAGCTGTTTTTT
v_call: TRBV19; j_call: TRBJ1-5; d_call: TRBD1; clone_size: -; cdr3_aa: CASSPPGTGGVRSNQPQHF; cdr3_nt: TGTGCCAGTAGTCCACCGGGGACAGGGGGCGTGCGTAGCAATCAGCCCCAGCATTTT
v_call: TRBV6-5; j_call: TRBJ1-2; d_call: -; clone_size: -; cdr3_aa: CASSYSRQIYGYTF; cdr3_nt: TGTGCCAGCAGTTACTCGCGACAGATCTATGGCTACACCTTC
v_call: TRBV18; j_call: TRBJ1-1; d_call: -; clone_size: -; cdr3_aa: CASSQGPSLLNTEAFF; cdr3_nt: TGTGCCAGCTCACAGGGGCCCAGCCTACTGAACACTGAAGCTTTCTTT
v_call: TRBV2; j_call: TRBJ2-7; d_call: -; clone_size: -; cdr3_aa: CASSPITGSYEQYF; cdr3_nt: TGTGCCAGCAGTCCGATAACAGGGTCGTACGAGCAGTACTTC
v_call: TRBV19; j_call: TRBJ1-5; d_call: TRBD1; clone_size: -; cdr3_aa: CASSIDRVGNQPQHF; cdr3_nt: TGTGCCAGTAGTATTGACAGGGTGGGGAATCAGCCCCAGCATTTT
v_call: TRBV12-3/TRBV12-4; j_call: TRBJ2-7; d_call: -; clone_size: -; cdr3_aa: CASSARYEQYF; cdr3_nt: TGTGCCAGCAGTGCCCGGTACGAGCAGTACTTC
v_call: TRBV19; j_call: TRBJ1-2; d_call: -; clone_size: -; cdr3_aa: CASSIRVGGYTF; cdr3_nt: TGTGCCAGTAGTATCAGGGTTGGAGGCTACACCTTC
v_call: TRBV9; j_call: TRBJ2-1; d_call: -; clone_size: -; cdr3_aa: CASSPREPSYNEQFF; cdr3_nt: TGTGCCAGCAGTCCCCGGGAGCCCTCCTACAATGAGCAGTTCTTC
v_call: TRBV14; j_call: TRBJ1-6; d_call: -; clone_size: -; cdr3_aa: CASSLREKNSPLHF; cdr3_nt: TGTGCCAGCAGCCTGCGAGAAAAAAATTCACCCCTCCACTTT
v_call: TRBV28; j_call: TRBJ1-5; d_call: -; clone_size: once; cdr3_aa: CASRSGASDGQPQHF; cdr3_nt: TGTGCCAGCAGAAGCGGGGCGTCCGACGGTCAGCCCCAGCATTTT
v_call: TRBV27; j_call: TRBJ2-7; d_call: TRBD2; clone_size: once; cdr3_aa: CASSRPGTTKSYEQYF; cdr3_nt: TGTGCCAGCAGTCGACCTGGGACTACAAAGTCCTACGAGCAGTACTTC
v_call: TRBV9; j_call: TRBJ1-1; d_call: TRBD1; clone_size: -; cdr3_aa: CASRPGQGDMNTEAFF; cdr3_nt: TGTGCCAGCAGACCCGGACAGGGCGACATGAACACTGAAGCTTTCTTT
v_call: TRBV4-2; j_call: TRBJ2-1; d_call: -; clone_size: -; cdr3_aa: CASSQVVLSSSYNEQFF; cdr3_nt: TGTGCCAGCAGCCAAGTGGTACTCTCAAGCTCCTACAATGAGCAGTTCTTC
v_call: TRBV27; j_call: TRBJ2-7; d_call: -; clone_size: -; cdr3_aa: CASSFNGRSYEQYF; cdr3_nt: TGTGCCAGCAGTTTTAATGGTCGGTCCTACGAGCAGTACTTC
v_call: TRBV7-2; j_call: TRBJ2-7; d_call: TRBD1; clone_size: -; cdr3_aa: CASSLRQGSYEQYF; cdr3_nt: TGTGCCAGCAGCTTACGACAGGGTTCCTACGAGCAGTACTTC
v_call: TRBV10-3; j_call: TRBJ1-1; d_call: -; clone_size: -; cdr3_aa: CAIRADSMNTEAFF; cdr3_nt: TGTGCCATCAGGGCGGACAGCATGAACACTGAAGCTTTCTTT
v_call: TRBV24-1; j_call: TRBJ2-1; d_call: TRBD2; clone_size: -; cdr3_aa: CATSAPERTSNEQFF; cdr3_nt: TGTGCCACCAGTGCCCCGGAGCGGACTAGCAATGAGCAGTTCTTC
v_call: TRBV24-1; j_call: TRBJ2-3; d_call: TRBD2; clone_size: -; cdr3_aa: CATSDIAGGTDTQYF; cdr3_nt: TGTGCCACCAGTGATATAGCGGGGGGCACAGATACGCAGTATTTT
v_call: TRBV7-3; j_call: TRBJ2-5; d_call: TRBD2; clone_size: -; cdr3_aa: CASSFGLAGGQETQYF; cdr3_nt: TGTGCCAGCAGCTTTGGACTAGCGGGAGGACAAGAGACCCAGTACTTC
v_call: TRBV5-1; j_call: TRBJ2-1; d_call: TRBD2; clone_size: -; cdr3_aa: CASSPGLAGGPYNEQFF; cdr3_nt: TGCGCCAGCAGCCCAGGACTAGCGGGGGGACCCTACAATGAGCAGTTCTTC
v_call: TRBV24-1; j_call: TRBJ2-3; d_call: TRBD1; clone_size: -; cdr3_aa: CATSDSRGHRDTQYF; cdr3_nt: TGTGCCACCAGTGACTCCAGGGGGCATCGAGATACGCAGTATTTT
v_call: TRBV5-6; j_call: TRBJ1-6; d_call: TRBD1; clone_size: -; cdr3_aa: CASSPRDRVSPLHF; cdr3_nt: TGTGCCAGCAGCCCACGGGACAGGGTTTCACCCCTCCACTTT
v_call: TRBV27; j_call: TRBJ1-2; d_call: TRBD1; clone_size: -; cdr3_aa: CASSSDRVDGYTF; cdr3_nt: TGTGCCAGCAGTTCTGACAGGGTGGATGGCTACACCTTC
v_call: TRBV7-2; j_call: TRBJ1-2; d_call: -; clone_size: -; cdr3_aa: CASSLVRGNYGYTF; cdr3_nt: TGTGCCAGCAGCTTAGTCCGGGGGAACTATGGCTACACCTTC
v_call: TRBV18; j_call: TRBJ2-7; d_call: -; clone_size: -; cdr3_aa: CASSQGRPYEQYF; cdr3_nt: TGTGCCAGCTCACAGGGGCGTCCCTACGAGCAGTACTTC
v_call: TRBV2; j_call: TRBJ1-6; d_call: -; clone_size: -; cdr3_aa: CASSRGQNNSPLHF; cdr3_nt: TGTGCCAGCTCCAGGGGCCAGAACAATTCACCCCTCCACTTT
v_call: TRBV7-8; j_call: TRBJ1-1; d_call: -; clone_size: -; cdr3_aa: CASSSGVNTEAFF; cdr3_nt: TGTGCCAGCAGTAGCGGGGTGAACACTGAAGCTTTCTTT
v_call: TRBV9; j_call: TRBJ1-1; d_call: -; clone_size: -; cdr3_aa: CASSSTPENTEAFF; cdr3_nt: TGTGCCAGCAGCTCAACTCCTGAGAACACTGAAGCTTTCTTT
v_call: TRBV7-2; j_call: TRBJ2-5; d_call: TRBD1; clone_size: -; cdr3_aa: CASSLGTGDVEYF; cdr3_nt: TGTGCCAGCAGCCTCGGGACAGGGGATGTAGAGTACTTC
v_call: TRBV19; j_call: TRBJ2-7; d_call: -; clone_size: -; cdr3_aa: CASSIAQGRDEQYF; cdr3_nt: TGTGCCAGTAGTATCGCGCAGGGGAGGGACGAGCAGTACTTC
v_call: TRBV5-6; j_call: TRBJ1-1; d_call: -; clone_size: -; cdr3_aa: CASSGVGQVVAFF; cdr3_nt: TGTGCCAGCAGCGGTGTTGGGCAGGTCGTGGCTTTCTTT
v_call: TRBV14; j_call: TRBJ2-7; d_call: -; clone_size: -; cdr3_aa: CASSQVAGAYEQYF; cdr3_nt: TGTGCCAGCAGCCAAGTTGCCGGAGCCTACGAGCAGTACTTC
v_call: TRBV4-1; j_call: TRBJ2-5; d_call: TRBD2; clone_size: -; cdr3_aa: CASSQGLAGGGAPETQYF; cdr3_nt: TGCGCCAGCAGCCAAGGACTAGCGGGAGGAGGGGCTCCAGAGACCCAGTACTTC
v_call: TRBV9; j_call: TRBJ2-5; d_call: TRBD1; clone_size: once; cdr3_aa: CASSASLQGNQETQYF; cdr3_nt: TGTGCCAGCAGCGCCTCTTTACAGGGGAACCAAGAGACCCAGTACTTC
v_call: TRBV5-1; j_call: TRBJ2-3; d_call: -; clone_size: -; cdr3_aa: CASSQQGGTTDTQYF; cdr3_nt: TGCGCCAGCAGTCAACAGGGGGGGACAACAGATACGCAGTATTTT
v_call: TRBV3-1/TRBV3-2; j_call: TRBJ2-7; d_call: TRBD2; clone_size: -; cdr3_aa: CASSYPLAGGTYEQYF; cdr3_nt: TGTGCCAGCAGCTACCCCCTAGCGGGAGGGACCTACGAGCAGTACTTC
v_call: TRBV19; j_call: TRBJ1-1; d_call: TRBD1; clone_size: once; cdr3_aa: CASYQTGTANTEAFF; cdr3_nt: TGTGCCAGTTACCAAACCGGGACAGCGAACACTGAAGCTTTCTTT
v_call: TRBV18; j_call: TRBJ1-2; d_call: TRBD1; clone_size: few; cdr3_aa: CASSLGQGNNYGYTF; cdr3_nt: TGTGCCAGCTCACTTGGACAGGGGAATAACTATGGCTACACCTTC
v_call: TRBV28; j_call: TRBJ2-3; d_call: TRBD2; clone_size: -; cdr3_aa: CASSPPSVQRGGQNTQYF; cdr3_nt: TGTGCCAGCAGCCCACCCTCTGTACAGCGGGGGGGCCAAAATACGCAGTATTTT
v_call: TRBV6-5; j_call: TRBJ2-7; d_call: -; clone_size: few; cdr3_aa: CASSYSSGRGAYEQYF; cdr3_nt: TGTGCCAGCAGTTACTCATCCGGCAGGGGAGCCTACGAGCAGTACTTC
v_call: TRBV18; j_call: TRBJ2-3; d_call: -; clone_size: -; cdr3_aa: CASSSTPTSTDTQYF; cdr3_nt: TGTGCCAGCTCATCTACTCCCACGAGCACAGATACGCAGTATTTT
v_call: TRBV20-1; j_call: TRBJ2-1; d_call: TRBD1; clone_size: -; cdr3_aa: CSVDRVYEQFF; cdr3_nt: TGCAGTGTCGACAGGGTTTACGAGCAGTTCTTC
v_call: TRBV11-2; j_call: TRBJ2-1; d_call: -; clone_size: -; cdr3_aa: CASSYKLEGEQFF; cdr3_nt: TGTGCCAGCAGCTATAAACTAGAGGGTGAGCAGTTCTTC
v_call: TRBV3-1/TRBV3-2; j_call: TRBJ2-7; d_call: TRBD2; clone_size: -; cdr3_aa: CASSQVAGSYEQYF; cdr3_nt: TGTGCCAGCAGCCAGGTAGCGGGCTCCTACGAGCAGTACTTC
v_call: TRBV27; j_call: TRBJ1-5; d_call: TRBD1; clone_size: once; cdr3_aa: CASSVHRTGLGGNQPQHF; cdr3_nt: TGTGCCAGCAGTGTCCACCGGACAGGGCTGGGCGGCAATCAGCCCCAGCATTTT